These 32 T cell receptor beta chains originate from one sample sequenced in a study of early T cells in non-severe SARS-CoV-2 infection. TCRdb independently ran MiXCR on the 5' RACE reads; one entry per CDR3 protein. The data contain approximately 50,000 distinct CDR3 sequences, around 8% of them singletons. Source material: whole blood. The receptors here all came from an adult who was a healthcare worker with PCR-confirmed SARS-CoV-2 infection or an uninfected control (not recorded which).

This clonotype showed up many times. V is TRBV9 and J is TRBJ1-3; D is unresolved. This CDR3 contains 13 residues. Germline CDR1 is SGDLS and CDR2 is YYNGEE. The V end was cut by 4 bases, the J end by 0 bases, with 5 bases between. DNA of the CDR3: TGTGCCAGCAGCAAGGACTCTGGAAACACCATATATTTT. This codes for CASSKDSGNTIYF.

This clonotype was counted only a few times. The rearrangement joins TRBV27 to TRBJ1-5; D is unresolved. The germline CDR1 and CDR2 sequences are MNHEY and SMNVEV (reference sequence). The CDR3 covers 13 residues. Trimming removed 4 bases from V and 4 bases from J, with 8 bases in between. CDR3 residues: CASSSRVNQPQHF. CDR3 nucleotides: TGTGCCAGCAGTTCCCGGGTTAATCAGCCCCAGCATTTT.

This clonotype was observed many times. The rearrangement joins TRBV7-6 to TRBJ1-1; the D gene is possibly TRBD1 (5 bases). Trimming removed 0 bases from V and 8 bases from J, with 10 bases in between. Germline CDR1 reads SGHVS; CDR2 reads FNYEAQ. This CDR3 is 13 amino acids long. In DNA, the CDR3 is TGTGCCAGCAGCTTAGCAGGGGCGGGAGAAGCTTTCTTT. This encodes CASSLAGAGEAFF.

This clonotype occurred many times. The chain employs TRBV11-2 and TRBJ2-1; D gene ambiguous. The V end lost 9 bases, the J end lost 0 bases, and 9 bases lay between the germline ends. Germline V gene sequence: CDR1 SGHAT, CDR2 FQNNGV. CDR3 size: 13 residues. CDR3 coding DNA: TGTGCCAGTGTAGCCCCCTCCTACAATGAGCAGTTCTTC. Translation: CASVAPSYNEQFF.

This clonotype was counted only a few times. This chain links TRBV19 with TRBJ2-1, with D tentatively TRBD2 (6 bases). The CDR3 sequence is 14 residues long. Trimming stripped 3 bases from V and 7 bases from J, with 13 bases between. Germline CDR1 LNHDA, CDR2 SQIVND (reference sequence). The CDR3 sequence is CASSISGLANEQFF. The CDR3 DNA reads TGTGCCAGTAGTATTAGCGGCCTAGCGAATGAGCAGTTCTTC.

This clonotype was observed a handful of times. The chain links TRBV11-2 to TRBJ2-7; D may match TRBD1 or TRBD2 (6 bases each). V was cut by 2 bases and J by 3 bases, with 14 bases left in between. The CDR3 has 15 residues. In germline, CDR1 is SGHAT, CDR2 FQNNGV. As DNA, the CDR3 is TGTGCCAGCAGCTTATGGGGGGCGTTCCGCTACGAGCAGTACTTC. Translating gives CASSLWGAFRYEQYF.

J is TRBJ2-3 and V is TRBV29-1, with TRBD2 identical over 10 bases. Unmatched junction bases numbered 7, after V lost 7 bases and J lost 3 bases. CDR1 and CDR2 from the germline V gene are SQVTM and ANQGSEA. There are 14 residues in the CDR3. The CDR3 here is CSGTLAGATDTQYF. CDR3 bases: TGCAGCGGCACTCTAGCGGGGGCAACAGATACGCAGTATTTT.

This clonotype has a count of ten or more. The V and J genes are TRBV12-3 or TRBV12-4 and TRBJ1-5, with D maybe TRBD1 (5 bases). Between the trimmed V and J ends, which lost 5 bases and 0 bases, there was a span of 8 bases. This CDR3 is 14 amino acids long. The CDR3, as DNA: TGTGCCAGCAGTAACGGGGGTAGCAATCAGCCCCAGCATTTT. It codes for CASSNGGSNQPQHF.

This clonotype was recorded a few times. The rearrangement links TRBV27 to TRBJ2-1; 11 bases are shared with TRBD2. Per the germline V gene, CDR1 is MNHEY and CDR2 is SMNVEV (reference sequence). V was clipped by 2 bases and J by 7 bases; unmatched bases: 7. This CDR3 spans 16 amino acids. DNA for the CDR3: TGTGCCAGCAGTTTACTTAGACTAGCGGGACGGAATGAGCAGTTCTTC. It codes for CASSLLRLAGRNEQFF.

The CDR3 loop is CASGRAYNEQFF. CDR3 nucleotide sequence: TGTGCCAGCGGTAGGGCCTACAATGAGCAGTTCTTC. The chain links TRBV11-2 to TRBJ2-1; no definite D call. CDR3 length: 12 amino acids. The germline V and J ends were trimmed by 8 bases and 2 bases, with 7 bases remaining between them. Germline loops: CDR1 SGHAT, CDR2 FQNNGV.

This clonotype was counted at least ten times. CDR3 residues: CASSLTRDRPSYEQYF. The CDR3 nucleotides are TGTGCCAGCAGCTTAACTCGGGACAGGCCCTCCTACGAGCAGTACTTC. The chain is built from TRBV7-2 and TRBJ2-7, with 8 bases fitting TRBD1. Germline assignment: CDR1 SGHTA and CDR2 FQGNSA. The CDR3 consists of 16 residues. V lost 2 bases, J lost 0 bases, and 6 bases stayed unmatched.

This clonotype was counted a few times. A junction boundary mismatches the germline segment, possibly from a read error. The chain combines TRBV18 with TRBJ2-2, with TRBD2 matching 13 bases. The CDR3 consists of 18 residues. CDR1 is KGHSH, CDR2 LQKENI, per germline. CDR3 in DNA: TGTGCCAGCTCACCAGGACTAGCGGGAGCTACGAACGCCGGGGAGCTGTTTTTT. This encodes CASSPGLAGATNAGELFF. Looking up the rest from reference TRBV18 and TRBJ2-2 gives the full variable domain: NAGVMQNPRHLVRRRGQEARLRCSPMKGHSHVYWYRQLPEEGLKFMVYLQKENIIDESGMPKERFSAEFPKEGPSILRIQQVVRGDSAAYFCASSPGLAGATNAGELFFGEGSRLTVL.

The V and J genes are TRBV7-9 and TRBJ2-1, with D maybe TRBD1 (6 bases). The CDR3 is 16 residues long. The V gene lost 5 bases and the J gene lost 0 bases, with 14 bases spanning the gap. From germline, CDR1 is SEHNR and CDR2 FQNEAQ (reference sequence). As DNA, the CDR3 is TGTGCCAGCAGCCCAGACAGGCCTAACTCCTACAATGAGCAGTTCTTC. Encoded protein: CASSPDRPNSYNEQFF. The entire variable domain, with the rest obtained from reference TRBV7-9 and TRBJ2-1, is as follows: DTGVSQNPRHKITKRGQNVTFRCDPISEHNRLYWYRQTLGQGPEFLTYFQNEAQLEKSRLLSDRFSAERPKGSFSTLEIQRTEQGDSAMYLCASSPDRPNSYNEQFFGPGTRLTVL.

This chain's CDR3 is CASSPSNRDNYGYTF. The CDR3 region has the DNA TGTGCCAGCAGTCCGTCCAACAGGGATAACTATGGCTACACCTTC. The chain combines TRBV12-3 or TRBV12-4 with TRBJ1-2; D may be TRBD1 (6 bases). Between the trimmed V and J ends, which lost 5 bases and 1 base, there was a span of 14 bases. The CDR3 loop spans 15 amino acids.

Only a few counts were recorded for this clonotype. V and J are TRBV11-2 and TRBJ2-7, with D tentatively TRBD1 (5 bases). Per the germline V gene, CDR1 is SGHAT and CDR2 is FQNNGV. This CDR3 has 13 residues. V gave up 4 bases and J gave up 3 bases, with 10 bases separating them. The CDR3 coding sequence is TGTGCCAGCAGCTCCCTTAGGGGCTACGAGCAGTACTTC. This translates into CASSSLRGYEQYF.

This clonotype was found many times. In DNA form, the CDR3 reads TGTGCCAGCAGCTTAGGAGACAGCACAGATACGCAGTATTTT. Translating it yields CASSLGDSTDTQYF. This chain joins TRBV7-8 and TRBJ2-3; no reliable D call. The V and J ends lost 1 base and 0 bases respectively, with 5 bases between them. The CDR3 runs to 14 residues. Germline V gene sequence: CDR1 SGHVS, CDR2 FQNEAQ. The whole variable domain, remainder taken from reference TRBV7-8 and TRBJ2-3, is GAGVSQSPRYKVAKRGQDVALRCDPISGHVSLFWYQQALGQGPEFLTYFQNEAQLDKSGLPSDRFFAERPEGSVSTLKIQRTQQEDSAVYLCASSLGDSTDTQYFGPGTRLTVL.

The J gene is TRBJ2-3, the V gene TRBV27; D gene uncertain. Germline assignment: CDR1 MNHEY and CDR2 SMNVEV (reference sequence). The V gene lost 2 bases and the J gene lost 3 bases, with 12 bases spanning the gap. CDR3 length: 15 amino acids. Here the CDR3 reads CASSLMALQTDTQYF. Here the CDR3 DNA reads TGTGCCAGCAGTTTAATGGCGCTCCAGACAGATACGCAGTATTTT.

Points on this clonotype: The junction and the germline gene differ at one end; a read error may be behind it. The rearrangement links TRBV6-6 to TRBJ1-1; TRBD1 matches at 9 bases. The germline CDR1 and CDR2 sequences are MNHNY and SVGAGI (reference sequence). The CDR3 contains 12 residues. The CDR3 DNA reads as TGTGCCAGCGCGGCCCGACAGGGGGAAGTTTTCTTT. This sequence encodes CASAARQGEVFF.

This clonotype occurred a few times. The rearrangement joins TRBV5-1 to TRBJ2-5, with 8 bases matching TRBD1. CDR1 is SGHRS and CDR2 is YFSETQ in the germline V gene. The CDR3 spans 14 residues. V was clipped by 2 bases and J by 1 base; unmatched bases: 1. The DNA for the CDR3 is TGCGCCAGCAGCTTCGGGACAGGCCAAGAGACCCAGTACTTC. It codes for CASSFGTGQETQYF.

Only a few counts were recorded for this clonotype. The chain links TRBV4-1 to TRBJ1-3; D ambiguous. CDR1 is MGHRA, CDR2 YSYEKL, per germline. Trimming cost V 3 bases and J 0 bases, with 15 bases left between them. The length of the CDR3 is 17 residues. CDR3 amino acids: CASSQTKTFSSGNTIYF. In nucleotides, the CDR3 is TGCGCCAGCAGCCAGACTAAGACCTTTAGCTCTGGAAACACCATATATTTT.

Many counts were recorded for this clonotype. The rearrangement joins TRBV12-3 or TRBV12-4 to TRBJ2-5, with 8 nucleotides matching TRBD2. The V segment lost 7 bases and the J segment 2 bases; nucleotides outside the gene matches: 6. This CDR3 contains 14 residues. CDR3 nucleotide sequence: TGTGCCAGCACAGTAGCGGGACTGCAAGAGACCCAGTACTTC. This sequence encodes CASTVAGLQETQYF.

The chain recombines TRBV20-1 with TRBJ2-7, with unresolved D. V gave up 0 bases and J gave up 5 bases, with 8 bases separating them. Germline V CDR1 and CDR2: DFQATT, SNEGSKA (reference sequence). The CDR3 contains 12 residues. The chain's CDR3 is CSARDGFHEQYF. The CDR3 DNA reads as TGCAGTGCTAGAGATGGTTTCCACGAGCAGTACTTC.

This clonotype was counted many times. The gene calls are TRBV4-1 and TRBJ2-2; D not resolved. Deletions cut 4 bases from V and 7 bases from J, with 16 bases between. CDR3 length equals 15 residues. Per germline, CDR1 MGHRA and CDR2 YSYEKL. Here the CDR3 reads CASSPRTPSNGELFF. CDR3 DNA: TGCGCCAGCAGCCCAAGGACCCCCTCGAACGGGGAGCTGTTTTTT.

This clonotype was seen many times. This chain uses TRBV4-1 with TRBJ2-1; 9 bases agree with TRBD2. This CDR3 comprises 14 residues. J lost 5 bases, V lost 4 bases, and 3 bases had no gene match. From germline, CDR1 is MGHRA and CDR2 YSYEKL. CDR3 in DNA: TGCGCCAGCAGCCCACAGCGGGGGGACAATGAGCAGTTCTTC. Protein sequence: CASSPQRGDNEQFF.

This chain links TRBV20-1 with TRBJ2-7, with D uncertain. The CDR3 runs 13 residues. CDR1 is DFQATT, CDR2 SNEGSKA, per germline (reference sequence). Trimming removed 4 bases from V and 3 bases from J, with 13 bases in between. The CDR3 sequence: CSAIGQNNYEQYF. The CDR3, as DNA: TGCAGTGCTATAGGGCAGAATAACTACGAGCAGTACTTC.

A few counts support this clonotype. CDR3 sequence (DNA): TGTGCCAGCAGTTTAGGGGTGGAGACCCAGTACTTC. It yields the protein CASSLGVETQYF. This chain uses TRBV28 with TRBJ2-5; D unclear. CDR3 length: 12 amino acids. Trimming stripped 2 bases from V and 5 bases from J, with 6 bases between. Germline V lookup: CDR1 MDHEN, CDR2 SYDVKM.

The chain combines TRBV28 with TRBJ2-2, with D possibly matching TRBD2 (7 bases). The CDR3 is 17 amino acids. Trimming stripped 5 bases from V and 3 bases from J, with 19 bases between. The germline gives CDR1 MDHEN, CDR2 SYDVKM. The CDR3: CASSQTAGAWDTGELFF. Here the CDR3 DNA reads TGTGCCAGCAGTCAGACGGCGGGGGCCTGGGACACCGGGGAGCTGTTTTTT.

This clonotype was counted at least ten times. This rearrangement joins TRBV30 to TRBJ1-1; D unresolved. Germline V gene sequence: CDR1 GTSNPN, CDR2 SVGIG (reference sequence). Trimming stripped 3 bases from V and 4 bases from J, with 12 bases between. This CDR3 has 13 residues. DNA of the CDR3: TGTGCCTGGAGCCGGGAGCTGGCCACTGAAGCTTTCTTT. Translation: CAWSRELATEAFF.

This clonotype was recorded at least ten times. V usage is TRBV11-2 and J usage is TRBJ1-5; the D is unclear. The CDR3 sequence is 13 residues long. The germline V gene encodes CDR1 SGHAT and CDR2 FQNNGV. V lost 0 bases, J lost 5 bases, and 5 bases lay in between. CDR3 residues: CASSLDRYQPQHF. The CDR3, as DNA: TGTGCCAGCAGCTTAGATCGATATCAGCCCCAGCATTTT. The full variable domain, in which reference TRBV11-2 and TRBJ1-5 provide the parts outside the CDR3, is EAGVAQSPRYKIIEKRQSVAFWCNPISGHATLYWYQQILGQGPKLLIQFQNNGVVDDSQLPKDRFSAERLKGVDSTLKIQPAKLEDSAVYLCASSLDRYQPQHFGDGTRLSIL.

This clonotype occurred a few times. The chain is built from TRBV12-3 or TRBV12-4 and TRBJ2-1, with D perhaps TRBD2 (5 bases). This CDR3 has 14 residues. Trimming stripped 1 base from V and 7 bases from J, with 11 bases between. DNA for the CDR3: TGTGCCAGCAGTTTAGGGCTAGCATCAAATGAGCAGTTCTTC. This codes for CASSLGLASNEQFF.

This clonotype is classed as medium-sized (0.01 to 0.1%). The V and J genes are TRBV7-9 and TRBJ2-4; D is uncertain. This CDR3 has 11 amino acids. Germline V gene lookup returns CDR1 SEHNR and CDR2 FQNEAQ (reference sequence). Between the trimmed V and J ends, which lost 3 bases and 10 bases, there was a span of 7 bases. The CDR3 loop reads CASSLELIQYF. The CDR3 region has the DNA TGTGCCAGCAGCTTGGAATTAATTCAGTACTTC.

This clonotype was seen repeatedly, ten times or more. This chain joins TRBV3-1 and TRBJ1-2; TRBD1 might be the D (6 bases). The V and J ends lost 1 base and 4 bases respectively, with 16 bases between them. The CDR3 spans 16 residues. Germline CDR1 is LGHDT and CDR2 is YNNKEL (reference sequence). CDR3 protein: CASSQVSMTGVYGYTF. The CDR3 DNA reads TGTGCCAGCAGCCAAGTCTCGATGACAGGAGTCTATGGCTACACCTTC. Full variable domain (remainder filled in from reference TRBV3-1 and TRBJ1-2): DTAVSQTPKYLVTQMGNDKSIKCEQNLGHDTMYWYKQDSKKFLKIMFSYNNKELIINETVPNRFSPKSPDKAHLNLHINSLELGDSAVYFCASSQVSMTGVYGYTFGSGTRLTVV.